This T cell receptor beta chain appears in the sequencing data of a study of blood T cell repertoires in COVID-19 (dated by TCRdb to 2020 to 2022). For the wider study: Collaborator samples came from the United States, Italy and Spain and covered acute and convalescent phases of COVID-19. The material from the prospective study consisted of cDNA or gDNA derived from T cells, B-cell-depleted T cells, or PBMCs. Subjects who had been exposed to COVID-19, were actively infected with it, or had recovered from it provided the deeply sampled blood TCRbeta repertoires that made up the dataset. A freely available public database, intended as a resource for researchers studying the immune response to SARS-CoV-2, is where the repertoires were released. The samples were drawn from two sources: the first 160 participants of the ongoing ImmuneRACE study, and over 1,000 subjects contributed by 6 global collaborators. Nearly every sample came with metadata listing a de-identified subject ID, COVID-19 status, age in years and sex. Where HLA class I and class II types were available, the types were taken from metadata supplied by the sample provider, not from assay-based typing. What the research found in general, with its limitations: The amount of clinical and demographic metadata varied by source and participant and was provided uncurated.

The collaborating institutions used their own protocols to collect whole blood in K2EDTA tubes. For TCRbeta analysis, collaborator samples were shipped as frozen whole blood, as isolated PBMCs, or as DNA extracted from either sample type. The junction shows trimming of 4 bases on V and 3 bases on J, and the gene matches do not reach 6 bases of it. From its cysteine to its phenylalanine, the CDR3 spans 16 amino acids. The only DNA kept is the CDR3, 48 bases in frame from the first base. The germline V gene (reference sequence) specifies LNHDA as CDR1 and SQIVND as CDR2. TCRbeta CDR3 regions were amplified from genomic DNA by means of the immunoSEQ Assay, a bias-controlled multiplex PCR. The paper's processing steps were these. Nucleated cell counts per sample were estimated from amplification of reference gene primers within the assay. To quantify the absolute abundance of each unique TCRbeta CDR3 rearrangement, sequence reads were collapsed and filtered. Productive Simpson clonality was computed per sample as the square root of Simpson's diversity index over productive rearrangements. Held by TCRdb, this immuneACCESS table contains in-frame sequences only and omits some clones. Under half of the omission traces to an unresolved V gene where checked; the cause of the rest is unknown. The DNA gave D and trimming, while V, J and clone size come from that table. The sample profile shows roughly 170,000 clones; approximately 87% of them were found once. The top ten clonotypes cover less than 25% of the sample.

On this clone: Its recognized antigen is unknown. No base quality values were provided; no much bigger clone lies one nucleotide off.

Source material: peripheral blood. The sequence was obtained from a man between 70 and 80 years old with active or convalescent COVID-19. Recombination connected TRBV19 to TRBJ2-6; 7 nucleotides in the junction match TRBD1. The nucleotides are TGTGCCAGTAGTACCAAGACAGGGCATGGGGCCAACGTCCTGACTTTC. Its amino acids are CASSTKTGHGANVLTF.